This entry lists 30 T cell receptor beta chains sequenced from one sample in a study of identical twins. TCRdb ran MiXCR on the 5' RACE reads and lists one entry per CDR3 protein. The sample holds hundreds of thousands of distinct CDR3 sequences, 6.1% seen once. Sequences were obtained from naive T cells sorted from blood. The receptors originated from a man between 18 and 35 years old in good health.

Many counts were recorded for this clonotype. This chain connects TRBV24-1 to TRBJ2-3; TRBD1 matches 10 bases. Germline V gene data show CDR1 as KGHDR and CDR2 as SFDVKD. The trim removed 0 bases at V and 5 bases at J, leaving 7 bases unmatched. The CDR3 is made up of 17 amino acids. CDR3 region: CATSDLAGTGEGDTQYF. As DNA, the CDR3 is TGTGCCACCAGTGATTTGGCCGGGACAGGGGAAGGAGATACGCAGTATTTT.

The sample holds many counts of this clonotype. CDR3 coding DNA: TGTGCCAGCAGCTCCCCTGCCGGGGAGCTGTTTTTT. Residues: CASSSPAGELFF. V is TRBV6-6 and J is TRBJ2-2, with D hard to call. The CDR3 sequence is 12 residues long. Trimming removed 6 bases from V and 6 bases from J, with 8 bases in between. Germline values: CDR1 MNHNY, CDR2 SVGAGI (reference sequence).

This clonotype was recorded at least ten times. The V and J genes are TRBV27 and TRBJ1-1; 10 nucleotides agree with TRBD1. This CDR3 is 18 amino acids long. Germline loops: CDR1 MNHEY, CDR2 SMNVEV (reference sequence). Germline trimming cut 1 base from V and 1 base from J; bases unmatched to any gene: 9. CDR3 nucleotide sequence: TGTGCCAGCAGTTTATACACACCGGGACAGGGGCCGAACACTGAAGCTTTCTTT. Translation: CASSLYTPGQGPNTEAFF.

This clonotype was seen a handful of times. The gene calls are TRBV5-6 and TRBJ2-2; D may be TRBD1 or TRBD2 (5 bases each). Germline CDR1 and CDR2: SGHDT and YYEEEE. The CDR3 spans 14 residues. V was shortened by 3 bases and J by 7 bases, with 13 bases between the two germline ends. The DNA for the CDR3 is TGTGCCAGCAGCTCTCAACAGGAGGACGGGGAGCTGTTTTTT. Its protein is CASSSQQEDGELFF.

This clonotype was recorded many times. The chain joins TRBV12-3 or TRBV12-4 to TRBJ2-1; 10 bases are a match to TRBD2. J was trimmed by 8 bases and V by 6 bases; bases with no gene match: 10. The CDR3 is 15 residues long. The CDR3 protein is CASRGGLAGVYEQFF. The CDR3 nucleotides are TGTGCCAGCAGAGGGGGGCTAGCGGGAGTCTATGAGCAGTTCTTC.

There are many counts of this clonotype. This chain joins TRBV12-3 or TRBV12-4 and TRBJ1-3; the match to TRBD1 covers 10 bases. This CDR3 region has 15 residues. With V trimmed by 2 bases and J by 9 bases, 7 bases remained unmatched. The CDR3 reads CASSLYRDRGGTIYF. As DNA, the CDR3 is TGTGCCAGCAGTTTATATCGGGACAGGGGAGGCACCATATATTTT.

This clonotype was detected a few times. CDR3 in amino acids: CASSQDATGRNTIYF. In nucleotides, the CDR3 is TGCGCCAGCAGCCAAGACGCAACCGGGCGGAACACCATATATTTT. The rearrangement links TRBV4-1 to TRBJ1-3; no clear D. The germline V gene encodes CDR1 MGHRA and CDR2 YSYEKL. V was pared by 0 bases and J by 7 bases, with 13 bases between. There are 15 residues in the CDR3.

In this sample, this clonotype turned up many times. V is TRBV12-3 or TRBV12-4 and J is TRBJ2-7, with 10 bases that match TRBD2. V lost 5 bases to trimming and J lost 2 bases; unmatched junction nucleotides: 3. This CDR3 has 14 residues. As DNA, the CDR3 is TGTGCCAGCAGTCACCTAGCGGGAGCCTACGAGCAGTACTTC. Amino acids: CASSHLAGAYEQYF.

This clonotype was seen many times. The rearrangement uses TRBV24-1 and TRBJ2-1; D may be TRBD2 (6 bases). This CDR3 region has 15 residues. Germline V gene sequence: CDR1 KGHDR, CDR2 SFDVKD. Trimming pared 5 bases from V and 4 bases from J, leaving 14 bases between. This chain's CDR3 is CATSGGSGFYNEQFF. In DNA form, the CDR3 reads TGTGCCACCAGTGGGGGTAGCGGCTTTTACAATGAGCAGTTCTTC.

This chain connects TRBV9 to TRBJ2-5, with D possibly being TRBD2 (7 bases). V dropped 5 bases and J dropped 5 bases, with 16 bases sitting between them. CDR1 SGDLS and CDR2 YYNGEE come from the germline V gene. The CDR3 runs 14 residues. The CDR3: CASSDLGGQETQYF. The CDR3 DNA follows: TGTGCCAGCAGTGACCTCGGGGGGCAGGAGACCCAGTACTTC.

Ten or more counts support this clonotype. This chain joins TRBV12-3 or TRBV12-4 and TRBJ2-2, with 8 bases matching TRBD2. CDR3 length: 14 residues. V was pared by 6 bases and J by 4 bases, with 4 bases of the junction left unmatched. CDR3 in amino acids: CASSPGRATGELFF. CDR3 nucleotide sequence: TGTGCCAGCAGCCCCGGGAGGGCCACCGGGGAGCTGTTTTTT.

This clonotype was counted at least ten times. The chain carries TRBV15 and TRBJ2-2, with 10 bases fitting TRBD2. This CDR3 spans 15 amino acids. Germline assignment: CDR1 LNHNV and CDR2 YYDKDF (reference sequence). Germline trimming cut 6 bases from V and 7 bases from J; bases unmatched to any gene: 8. The CDR3 DNA sequence: TGTGCCACCAGGGATCTAGCGGGAGTTGTCGGGGAGCTGTTTTTT. Encoded protein: CATRDLAGVVGELFF.

This sequence joins TRBV7-9 and TRBJ2-5; TRBD1 is a possible D gene (6 bases). The CDR3 spans 14 residues. Germline V gives CDR1 SEHNR, CDR2 FQNEAQ (reference sequence). The V gene lost 4 bases and the J gene lost 0 bases, with 9 bases spanning the gap. The CDR3 coding sequence is TGTGCCAGCAGCTATCGGACAGACCAAGAGACCCAGTACTTC. Encoded protein: CASSYRTDQETQYF.

In its sample, this clonotype was seen a few times. This sequence joins TRBV11-2 and TRBJ2-3; 8 bases are a match to TRBD1. This CDR3 has 15 amino acids. After removal of 4 bases from V and 2 bases from J, the junction contained 5 bases not matched to a gene. CDR1 is SGHAT, CDR2 FQNNGV, per germline. This chain's CDR3 is CASSSGQGPTDTQYF. The CDR3 DNA reads as TGTGCCAGCAGCTCCGGACAGGGTCCCACAGATACGCAGTATTTT.

This clonotype was found many times. The chain recombines TRBV10-3 with TRBJ2-1, with unresolved D. The germline V gene encodes CDR1 ENHRY and CDR2 SYGVKD. There are 11 residues in the CDR3. The ends were cut back, 11 bases at V and 7 bases at J, with 12 bases in the middle. Written as DNA, the CDR3 is TGTGCCCTCCGGAGTGCGAATGAGCAGTTCTTC. Its translation: CALRSANEQFF.

This clonotype was observed many times. The chain combines TRBV29-1 with TRBJ2-2, with TRBD1 matching over 10 bases. CDR3 length equals 17 residues. Germline lookup yields CDR1 SQVTM and CDR2 ANQGSEA. With V trimmed by 5 bases and J by 4 bases, 13 bases remained unmatched. The CDR3 loop reads CSVRNNRDRGFTGELFF. The CDR3 coding sequence is TGCAGCGTTCGTAACAACCGGGACAGGGGATTCACCGGGGAGCTGTTTTTT.

This clonotype was recorded at least ten times. V is TRBV5-1 and J is TRBJ2-7, with D perhaps assigned TRBD1 or TRBD2 (5 bases each). The V gene's germline CDR1 is SGHRS and CDR2 YFSETQ. V was shortened by 4 bases and J by 4 bases, with 21 bases between the two germline ends. The CDR3 runs to 16 residues. In nucleotides, the CDR3 is TGCGCCAGCAGCCAGGCGGTGGGGGAATACCAATACGAGCAGTACTTC. It is translated as CASSQAVGEYQYEQYF.

This clonotype was seen ten or more times. The gene calls are TRBV7-2 and TRBJ2-1; TRBD1 agrees at 9 bases. This CDR3 has 16 residues. V lost 3 bases to trimming and J lost 2 bases; unmatched junction nucleotides: 5. Per germline, CDR1 SGHTA and CDR2 FQGNSA. This CDR3 reads CASSLRGQGPYNEQFF. CDR3 nucleotide sequence: TGTGCCAGCAGCTTGAGAGGACAGGGGCCCTACAATGAGCAGTTCTTC.

This clonotype showed up just a few times. The chain has TRBV24-1 and TRBJ2-1; 9 bases are a match to TRBD2. This CDR3 is 18 amino acids long. In germline, CDR1 is KGHDR, CDR2 SFDVKD. Trimming at V came to 4 bases and at J to 7 bases, leaving 16 bases not matched to a gene. CDR3 sequence (DNA): TGTGCCACCAGTGACCCCCCCGGTGGGCGGGAGGGCCGAAATGAGCAGTTCTTC. It specifies CATSDPPGGREGRNEQFF.

This clonotype has a count of ten or more. The rearrangement joins TRBV29-1 to TRBJ1-1, with D maybe TRBD1 (6 bases). The CDR3 is 13 amino acids. In germline, CDR1 is SQVTM, CDR2 ANQGSEA. Trimming left V 7 bases short and J 1 base short, with 13 bases between. CDR3 coding DNA: TGCAGCGCTACCAGGACAGAGAACACTGAAGCTTTCTTT. Translation gives CSATRTENTEAFF.

This clonotype was seen a few times. The DNA for the CDR3 is TGTGCCAGCAGTGAAGGGGGAGGGGCTTACAATGAGCAGTTCTTC. Translated: CASSEGGGAYNEQFF. The chain employs TRBV2 and TRBJ2-1, with 7 bases that match TRBD2. Per the germline V gene, CDR1 is SNHLY and CDR2 is FYNNEI. Trimming at V came to 1 base and at J to 4 bases, leaving 4 bases not matched to a gene. The CDR3 has 15 residues.

The V call is TRBV6-2 or TRBV6-3, the J call TRBJ2-1; D is uncertain. Germline lookup yields CDR1 MNHEY and CDR2 SVGEGT. Trimming cost V 0 bases and J 10 bases, with 7 bases left between them. There are 12 residues in the CDR3. In DNA, the CDR3 is TGTGCCAGCAGTTACTCGATTGCGGAGCAGTTCTTC. The encoded protein is CASSYSIAEQFF.

This clonotype was observed at least ten times. For the CDR3, the DNA is TGTGCCATCAGGGCGACTAGCGGGAGTTTACAATCGTATGAGCAGTTCTTC. Its protein product is CAIRATSGSLQSYEQFF. J is TRBJ2-1 and V is TRBV10-3; 12 bases align to TRBD2. Germline CDR1 ENHRY, CDR2 SYGVKD. The trim removed 6 bases at V and 8 bases at J, leaving 14 bases unmatched. The CDR3 totals 17 residues.

The gene calls are TRBV4-3 and TRBJ2-5; 13 positions match TRBD2. The trim removed 1 base at V and 5 bases at J, leaving 7 bases unmatched. This CDR3 region has 17 residues. The V gene's germline CDR1 is LGHNA and CDR2 YSLEER. The CDR3 nucleotides read TGCGCCAGCAGCCAAGGGGCCGGGACTAGCGGGAAGGAGACCCAGTACTTC. Residues: CASSQGAGTSGKETQYF.

This clonotype was observed many times. The V and J genes are TRBV29-1 and TRBJ2-7; no clear D gene. There are 15 residues in the CDR3. Trimming shortened V by 4 bases and J by 0 bases, and 16 bases separated the two germline ends. Germline V gene data show CDR1 as SQVTM and CDR2 as ANQGSEA. CDR3: CSVVIKDGSSYEQYV. In nucleotides, the CDR3 is TGCAGCGTTGTAATTAAGGACGGAAGCTCCTACGAGCAGTACGTC.

In this sample, this clonotype turned up many times. The rearrangement uses TRBV10-3 and TRBJ2-3; D possibly corresponds to TRBD2 (6 bases). The germline CDR1 and CDR2 sequences are ENHRY and SYGVKD. V was shortened by 7 bases and J by 0 bases, with 14 bases between the two germline ends. The CDR3 contains 15 residues. The CDR3 DNA follows: TGTGCCATCATGGGCGGGACCGCTAGCACAGATACGCAGTATTTT. The encoded protein is CAIMGGTASTDTQYF.

The rearrangement uses TRBV6-1 and TRBJ2-2; 9 bases are a match to TRBD2. CDR3 length: 17 amino acids. With V trimmed by 1 base and J by 7 bases, 10 bases remained unmatched. Germline lookup yields CDR1 MNHNS and CDR2 SASEGT. The CDR3, as DNA: TGTGCCAGCAGTGAAGTGCGGCGGGAGGGCCCTAACGGGGAGCTGTTTTTT. It encodes CASSEVRREGPNGELFF.

The sample holds many counts of this clonotype. The V gene is TRBV12-3 or TRBV12-4, the J gene TRBJ1-3; D remains unclear. The CDR3 totals 13 residues. Trimming took 1 base from V and 8 from J, leaving 9 bases between them. The CDR3 is CASSLELWHTIYF. The CDR3, as DNA: TGTGCCAGCAGTTTAGAGTTGTGGCACACCATATATTTT.

In its sample, this clonotype was seen many times. CDR3 nucleotides: TGTGCCAGCAGCTACCGGGACCTCACAGATACGCAGTATTTT. This codes for CASSYRDLTDTQYF. The chain joins TRBV7-2 to TRBJ2-3; either TRBD1 or TRBD2 may fit D (5 bases each). The germline V gene encodes CDR1 SGHTA and CDR2 FQGNSA. Deletions cut 4 bases from V and 2 bases from J, with 10 bases between. The CDR3 has 14 amino acids.

The chain is built from TRBV20-1 and TRBJ2-3; a weak D match, TRBD2 (6 bases). This CDR3 comprises 12 residues. V gave up 1 base and J gave up 14 bases, with 16 bases separating them. CDR1 and CDR2 (germline): DFQATT, SNEGSKA (reference sequence). This CDR3 reads CSARVRDFATYF. The CDR3 bases are TGCAGTGCTAGAGTAAGGGACTTCGCTACGTATTTT.